This T cell receptor beta chain was documented in a study of OX40 agonist ivuxolimab in advanced cancers. Study as a whole: Enrolled patients in dose escalation had cancers that were hepatocellular carcinoma, melanoma, renal cell or head and neck cancer.

Here immunoSEQ multiplex PCR was the method, and the copy in TCRdb shows in-frame clones only, minus some. Of over 55,000 clones in the sample, roughly nine tenths were seen once. Trimming removed 7 bases from V and 0 bases from J; junction bases left unmatched: 5. Germline V gives CDR1 MNHNS, CDR2 SASEGT. CDR3 length: 15 amino acids. The sample in question was CD4+ or CD8+ T cells sorted from blood, obtained in a trial of the OX40 agonist ivuxolimab. This TCR came from an adult with an advanced solid tumor such as melanoma, head and neck, liver or kidney cancer. The chain combines TRBV6-1 with TRBJ2-3; 9 positions match TRBD1. The CDR3 DNA sequence: TGTGCCAGCACCTCACAGGGGGCCAGCACAGATACGCAGTATTTT. This encodes CASTSQGASTDTQYF.